Presented here are 23 T cell receptor beta chains from one specimen sequenced in a study of radiotherapy plus CTLA-4 blockade in lung cancer (dated by TCRdb to 2016 to 2019). Libraries came from the immunoSEQ multiplex PCR assay. TCRdb re-hosts the immuneACCESS table, in-frame sequences only. Its copies lack some clones; in the studies checked, an unresolved V gene accounts for under half of them, and the cause for the rest is not known. In this sample the table shows tens of thousands of clones, 77% of which occur a single time. About 4% of the sample goes to the ten largest clones. Sequenced material: peripheral blood, taken from a patient treated with radiotherapy plus ipilimumab. These receptors were obtained from a human donor with non-small cell lung cancer who had a partial response to radiotherapy plus ipilimumab.

To note about this clone: The sample carries other DNA sequences with the same CDR3. The chain joins TRBV2 to TRBJ1-6; D unresolved. The CDR3 totals 12 residues. Trimming removed 4 bases from V and 7 bases from J, with 5 bases in between. Germline V gene sequence: CDR1 SNHLY, CDR2 FYNNEI. Here the CDR3 reads CASSASNSPLHF. The CDR3 bases are TGTGCCAGCAGTGCGTCCAATTCACCCCTCCACTTT.

The gene calls are TRBV4-1 and TRBJ1-4, with D possibly being TRBD1 (6 bases). The CDR3 totals 18 residues. V shed 0 bases and J shed 0 bases, with 14 bases lying between them. Germline values: CDR1 MGHRA, CDR2 YSYEKL. Here the CDR3 DNA reads TGCGCCAGCAGCCAAGACCCCCCAGGGGCCTCAACTAATGAAAAACTGTTTTTT. It is translated as CASSQDPPGASTNEKLFF.

This clone was recorded a few times. The chain employs TRBV2 and TRBJ2-5, with D tentatively TRBD2 (7 bases). This CDR3 comprises 15 residues. The germline V and J ends were trimmed by 1 base and 2 bases, with 11 bases remaining between them. Looked up from germline, CDR1 is SNHLY and CDR2 is FYNNEI. The CDR3 DNA sequence: TGTGCCAGCAGTGAAGACGGGGGGCTTCAAGAGACCCAGTACTTC. Its translation: CASSEDGGLQETQYF.

The chain employs TRBV7-2 and TRBJ1-2, with unresolved D. The V gene lost 0 bases and the J gene lost 0 bases, with 8 bases spanning the gap. The CDR3 contains 15 residues. Germline V gene sequence: CDR1 SGHTA, CDR2 FQGNSA. In DNA, the CDR3 is TGTGCCAGCAGCTTAGCGGGAGATTCTAACTATGGCTACACCTTC. Translation: CASSLAGDSNYGYTF.

The chain joins TRBV6-5 to TRBJ2-5; D may be TRBD1 (6 bases). Germline CDR1 reads MNHEY; CDR2 reads SVGAGI. V was trimmed by 4 bases and J by 0 bases, leaving 9 bases between them. This CDR3 has 14 residues. The CDR3 coding sequence is TGTGCCAGCAGTTCCGGACAGTACCAAGAGACCCAGTACTTC. It codes for CASSSGQYQETQYF.

The J gene is TRBJ1-6, the V gene TRBV7-2, with TRBD1 matching 9 bases. The CDR3 length is 14 residues. Losses at the gene ends were 5 bases for V and 7 bases for J; bases not matched to a gene: 3. The germline V gene has CDR1 SGHTA and CDR2 FQGNSA. The CDR3 is CASSPGQGNSPLHF. The CDR3 DNA sequence: TGTGCCAGCAGCCCCGGACAGGGGAATTCACCCCTCCACTTT.

This chain joins TRBV7-9 and TRBJ2-3; tentatively, D is TRBD2 (6 bases). This CDR3 spans 17 amino acids. Germline V gives CDR1 SEHNR, CDR2 FQNEAQ (reference sequence). Trimming left V 1 base short and J 8 bases short, with 22 bases between. CDR3: CASSLVPLATPPATQYF. The CDR3 region has the DNA TGTGCCAGCAGCTTAGTCCCCCTAGCGACTCCCCCCGCTACGCAGTATTTT. Full variable domain (missing parts from reference TRBV7-9 and TRBJ2-3): DTGVSQNPRHKITKRGQNVTFRCDPISEHNRLYWYRQTLGQGPEFLTYFQNEAQLEKSRLLSDRFSAERPKGSFSTLEIQRTEQGDSAMYLCASSLVPLATPPATQYFGPGTRLTVL.

This clone was seen a handful of times. Written as DNA, the CDR3 is TGTGCCAGCAGTTATACAGGGGAGTCCTACAATGAGCAGTTCTTC. Protein: CASSYTGESYNEQFF. The rearrangement links TRBV27 to TRBJ2-1, with 7 bases lining up with TRBD1. The V segment lost 4 bases and the J segment 1 base; nucleotides outside the gene matches: 4. The V gene's germline CDR1 is MNHEY and CDR2 SMNVEV (reference sequence). CDR3 length: 15 amino acids.

The chain is built from TRBV19 and TRBJ1-6, with D perhaps matching TRBD1 (6 bases). V was shortened by 9 bases and J by 6 bases, with 24 bases between the two germline ends. This CDR3 is 17 amino acids long. Germline CDR1 reads LNHDA; CDR2 reads SQIVND (reference sequence). The CDR3 here is CASASSGVGGSNSPLHF. CDR3 nucleotide sequence: TGTGCCAGCGCGAGCTCAGGGGTTGGAGGTAGTAATTCACCCCTCCACTTT.

Only a few counts were recorded for this clone. This chain connects TRBV7-2 to TRBJ1-5, with TRBD1 as a possible D gene (6 bases). This CDR3 contains 15 residues. Trimming took off 5 bases at V and 6 bases at J, with 17 bases between the two ends. Germline CDR1 is SGHTA and CDR2 is FQGNSA. CDR3: CASSPGTLVGQPQHF. Written as DNA, the CDR3 is TGTGCCAGCAGCCCCGGGACATTAGTAGGTCAGCCCCAGCATTTT.

V and J are TRBV11-2 and TRBJ2-7; TRBD2 might be the D (6 bases). Germline V gene data show CDR1 as SGHAT and CDR2 as FQNNGV. Trimming shortened V by 1 base and J by 4 bases, and 14 bases separated the two germline ends. The CDR3 has 15 residues. CDR3 in amino acids: CASSLAAGAGYEQYF. CDR3 coding DNA: TGTGCCAGCAGCTTAGCGGCAGGTGCGGGGTACGAGCAGTACTTC.

The chain recombines TRBV9 with TRBJ2-1; 8 bases align to TRBD2. Trimming removed 4 bases from V and 5 bases from J; junction bases left unmatched: 14. Germline assignment: CDR1 SGDLS and CDR2 YYNGEE. This CDR3 has 17 amino acids. This CDR3 reads CASSPRSVAGGNNEQFF. In DNA form, the CDR3 reads TGTGCCAGCAGCCCCCGTTCGGTTGCGGGGGGTAACAATGAGCAGTTCTTC.

This chain links TRBV5-1 with TRBJ1-2; 7 bases match TRBD1. The CDR3 runs 13 residues. After removal of 4 bases from V and 4 bases from J, the junction contained 4 bases not matched to a gene. Germline loops: CDR1 SGHRS, CDR2 YFSETQ. CDR3 loop: CASSGGQSYGYTF. As DNA, the CDR3 is TGCGCCAGCAGCGGGGGACAGTCCTATGGCTACACCTTC.

V is TRBV29-1 and J is TRBJ2-7, with 8 positions matching TRBD1. The V and J ends lost 8 bases and 0 bases, in that order; junction bases with no gene match: 6. The CDR3 contains 13 residues. CDR1 is SQVTM, CDR2 ANQGSEA, per germline. For the CDR3, the DNA is TGCAGCACGACAGGGGAGTCCTCCTACGAGCAGTACTTC. Translated: CSTTGESSYEQYF.

V gene TRBV18 combines with J gene TRBJ2-2; TRBD2 agrees at 10 bases. The CDR3 is 16 residues long. Losses at the gene ends were 6 bases for V and 1 base for J; bases not matched to a gene: 5. Germline V gene sequence: CDR1 KGHSH, CDR2 LQKENI. CDR3 protein: CASSSSSGGNTGELFF. DNA for the CDR3: TGTGCCAGCTCGTCCTCTAGCGGGGGGAACACCGGGGAGCTGTTTTTT.

This sequence joins TRBV7-8 and TRBJ2-3; D call uncertain. Germline assignment: CDR1 SGHVS and CDR2 FQNEAQ. V was pared by 2 bases and J by 0 bases, with 6 bases between. This CDR3 has 14 residues. The CDR3: CASSLSPSTDTQYF. The CDR3 DNA reads as TGTGCCAGCAGCTTAAGCCCTAGCACAGATACGCAGTATTTT.

This rearrangement joins TRBV4-1 to TRBJ2-5; D is possibly TRBD1 (6 bases). This CDR3 spans 16 amino acids. CDR1 is MGHRA, CDR2 YSYEKL, per germline. V was shortened by 3 bases and J by 2 bases, with 16 bases between the two germline ends. The chain's CDR3 is CASSQGIGGGQETQYF. The CDR3, as DNA: TGCGCCAGCAGCCAGGGAATTGGGGGCGGGCAAGAGACCCAGTACTTC.

The CDR3 reads CASSLEGAFYEQYF. The DNA for the CDR3 is TGCGCCAGCAGCTTGGAGGGGGCCTTCTACGAGCAGTACTTC. The rearrangement links TRBV5-1 to TRBJ2-7; 7 nucleotides match TRBD1. The germline CDR1 and CDR2 sequences are SGHRS and YFSETQ. The V and J ends lost 0 bases and 3 bases, in that order; junction bases with no gene match: 3. CDR3 length: 14 amino acids.

CDR3 residues: CASRTSVGTDTQYF. CDR3 sequence (DNA): TGTGCCAGCAGGACTAGCGTTGGCACAGATACGCAGTATTTT. This chain links TRBV2 with TRBJ2-3; TRBD2 agrees at 8 bases. Trimming at V came to 6 bases and at J to 1 base, leaving 3 bases not matched to a gene. CDR1 is SNHLY, CDR2 FYNNEI, per germline. The CDR3 consists of 14 residues.

The chain carries TRBV6-5 and TRBJ2-3, with D unresolved. CDR3 size: 13 residues. CDR1 is MNHEY, CDR2 SVGAGI, per germline. V was shortened by 7 bases and J by 7 bases, with 15 bases between the two germline ends. CDR3 DNA: TGTGCCAGCACCAGCAGGCTGGGTAATACGCAGTATTTT. It is translated as CASTSRLGNTQYF.

J is TRBJ2-7 and V is TRBV19, with TRBD1 as a possible D gene (6 bases). Germline CDR1 and CDR2: LNHDA and SQIVND (reference sequence). The V end was cut by 6 bases, the J end by 6 bases, with 18 bases between. This CDR3 region has 14 residues. The CDR3 nucleotides read TGTGCCAGTAGATTGACAGGTGGAGGTGGCGAGCAGTACTTC. The encoded protein is CASRLTGGGGEQYF.

V usage is TRBV5-1 and J usage is TRBJ1-1, with D unclear. The V gene lost 0 bases and the J gene lost 5 bases, with 8 bases spanning the gap. From germline, CDR1 is SGHRS and CDR2 YFSETQ. The length of the CDR3 is 13 residues. CDR3 amino acids: CASSLDGQTEAFF. CDR3 nucleotide sequence: TGCGCCAGCAGCTTGGATGGCCAGACTGAAGCTTTCTTT.

The chain uses TRBV9 and TRBJ2-1; TRBD1 matches at 8 bases. Germline V lookup: CDR1 SGDLS, CDR2 YYNGEE. After removal of 4 bases from V and 1 base from J, the junction contained 7 bases not matched to a gene. This CDR3 has 16 residues. CDR3 residues: CASSPGTGQSYNEQFF. CDR3 in DNA: TGTGCCAGCAGCCCCGGGACAGGTCAATCCTACAATGAGCAGTTCTTC.